This T cell receptor beta chain was sequenced during a study of cytomegalovirus exposure and HLA in healthy donors. The repertoire was sequenced with immunoSEQ multiplex PCR; TCRdb's copy has only in-frame clones and lacks some. The sample has 150,000 to 200,000 clones, roughly 77% seen once. The CDR3 is 16 residues long. Germline V gives CDR1 SGHTA, CDR2 FQGNSA. V lost 1 base to trimming and J lost 5 bases; unmatched junction nucleotides: 10. The receptor was derived from a woman aged 30 to 39 in good health and CMV-seronegative. Sequencing input: PBMCs. This chain joins TRBV7-2 and TRBJ2-7, with 8 nucleotides matching TRBD2. The CDR3 DNA is TGTGCCAGCAGCTTAGGGTATAGGACTAGCCTCAACGAGCAGTACTTC. This codes for CASSLGYRTSLNEQYF.